Listed here are 32 T cell receptor beta chains from one sample, sequenced in a study of blood T cell repertoires in COVID-19. Method: immunoSEQ multiplex PCR; TCRdb's copy keeps in-frame clones and lacks some. The table includes 200,000 to 250,000 clones, around 87% detected once. The sequenced sample was peripheral blood. The receptors originated from a woman aged 45-59 years with COVID-19, enrolled during active disease.

The chain carries TRBV7-8 and TRBJ2-7; D unclear. V dropped 5 bases and J dropped 5 bases, with 13 bases sitting between them. The CDR3 sequence is 13 residues long. Germline values: CDR1 SGHVS, CDR2 FQNEAQ. CDR3 in DNA: TGTGCCAGCAGCCTAGTCGGGTTGCACGAGCAGTACTTC. Translation gives CASSLVGLHEQYF.

This rearrangement joins TRBV19 to TRBJ1-1; D possibly corresponds to TRBD1 (6 bases). Per germline, CDR1 LNHDA and CDR2 SQIVND (reference sequence). V lost 1 base to trimming and J lost 2 bases, with 8 bases between them. The CDR3 length is 14 residues. The chain's CDR3 is CASSIAGGNTEAFF. The CDR3 coding sequence is TGTGCCAGTAGTATAGCGGGGGGCAACACTGAAGCTTTCTTT.

This sequence joins TRBV15 and TRBJ1-1, with D hard to call. CDR3 length equals 14 residues. The germline CDR1 and CDR2 sequences are LNHNV and YYDKDF (reference sequence). V lost 0 bases, J lost 3 bases, and 8 bases lay in between. CDR3 residues: CATSRDRTDTEAFF. CDR3 DNA: TGTGCCACCAGCAGAGATCGTACAGACACTGAAGCTTTCTTT. Full variable domain (remainder filled in from reference TRBV15 and TRBJ1-1): DAMVIQNPRYQVTQFGKPVTLSCSQTLNHNVMYWYQQKSSQAPKLLFHYYDKDFNNEADTPDNFQSRRPNTSFCFLDIRSPGLGDTAMYLCATSRDRTDTEAFFGQGTRLTVV.

This chain links TRBV7-2 with TRBJ2-2; weak D call: TRBD1 (6 bases). CDR3 length equals 15 residues. Germline CDR1 is SGHTA and CDR2 is FQGNSA. Deletions cut 4 bases from V and 6 bases from J, with 15 bases between. The CDR3 spells CASSSQGVGAGELFF. In DNA, the CDR3 is TGTGCCAGCAGCTCACAGGGAGTTGGCGCCGGGGAGCTGTTTTTT.

The chain couples TRBV11-2 to TRBJ2-3, with TRBD2 matching over 8 bases. Germline CDR1 reads SGHAT; CDR2 reads FQNNGV. This CDR3 has 18 amino acids. V lost 1 base and J lost 4; bases outside the gene matches: 13. CDR3 DNA: TGTGCCAGCAGCTTAGCGCCGGGACTAGATTGGAGGGCAGATACGCAGTATTTT. Translation gives CASSLAPGLDWRADTQYF.

This sequence joins TRBV3-1 (or the pseudogene TRBV3-2) and TRBJ2-2, with D uncertain. Trimming removed 2 bases at V and 5 bases at J, with 12 bases between. The CDR3 length is 15 residues. Germline loops: CDR1 LGHDT, CDR2 YNNKEL (reference sequence). The CDR3 nucleotides are TGTGCCAGCAGCCAATCAACAGTCTGGACCGGGGAGCTGTTTTTT. As protein: CASSQSTVWTGELFF.

The chain links TRBV21-1 to TRBJ2-6; the table assigns TRBD1, which was not confirmed against the DNA. TRBV21-1 is annotated as a pseudogene. CDR3 size: 17 residues. The CDR3 loop is CASSIRDRGAGANVLTF. The CDR3 coding sequence is TGTGCCAGCAGCATCCGGGACAGAGGAGCAGGGGCCAACGTCCTGACTTTC.

This chain joins TRBV19 and TRBJ1-1, with TRBD1 matching 8 bases. V gave up 4 bases and J gave up 4 bases; unmatched junction bases: 5. CDR3 size: 14 residues. Germline V lookup: CDR1 LNHDA, CDR2 SQIVND (reference sequence). CDR3 nucleotide sequence: TGTGCCAGTAGTAGAACAGGGGGAACCACTGAAGCTTTCTTT. The encoded protein is CASSRTGGTTEAFF.

The CDR3 DNA follows: TGTGCCAGCAGTGTGACTAGCGGGGGAAATGAGCAGTTCTTC. Its translation: CASSVTSGGNEQFF. The J gene is TRBJ2-1, the V gene TRBV6-4; TRBD2 matches at 12 bases. Per the germline V gene, CDR1 is MRHNA and CDR2 is SNTAGT. CDR3 length equals 14 residues. V shed 4 bases, J shed 7 bases, and the junction held 2 bases outside the gene matches.

V gene TRBV2 combines with J gene TRBJ2-4; 12 nucleotides align to TRBD1. CDR1 SNHLY and CDR2 FYNNEI come from the germline V gene. Trimming at V came to 7 bases and at J to 1 base, leaving 8 bases not matched to a gene. There are 17 residues in the CDR3. Here the CDR3 reads CASTGTGGVGAKNIQYF. The CDR3 DNA is TGTGCCAGCACCGGGACAGGGGGCGTTGGGGCCAAAAACATTCAGTACTTC.

V is TRBV5-4 and J is TRBJ1-2, with TRBD1 matching over 9 bases. The germline V gene has CDR1 SGHNT and CDR2 YYREEE (reference sequence). Losses at the gene ends were 2 bases for V and 4 bases for J; bases not matched to a gene: 12. There are 17 residues in the CDR3. CDR3 protein: CASSFTGGTGGLYGYTF. In DNA form, the CDR3 reads TGTGCCAGCAGCTTCACGGGCGGCACAGGGGGCCTCTATGGCTACACCTTC.

The CDR3 loop is CASSLGDRGSAMNTEAFF. The CDR3 nucleotides read TGCGCCAGCAGCTTGGGGGACAGGGGAAGTGCCATGAACACTGAAGCTTTCTTT. This chain connects TRBV5-1 to TRBJ1-1; 10 positions agree with TRBD1. This CDR3 is 18 amino acids long. CDR1 and CDR2 (germline): SGHRS, YFSETQ. Trimming took 0 bases from V and 0 from J; bases not matched to a gene: 8.

This clone showed up just once. This rearrangement joins TRBV5-4 to TRBJ2-1; the D gene is possibly TRBD2 (6 bases). Germline V gene sequence: CDR1 SGHNT, CDR2 YYREEE (reference sequence). V was trimmed by 4 bases and J by 0 bases, leaving 11 bases between them. This CDR3 contains 15 residues. Here the CDR3 DNA reads TGTGCCAGCAGCACGGTCGGGAGCTCCTACAATGAGCAGTTCTTC. Protein sequence: CASSTVGSSYNEQFF.

DNA for the CDR3: TGTGCCAGCACCAACGACTACCAAGAGACCCAGTACTTC. Its translation is CASTNDYQETQYF. The rearrangement uses TRBV6-5 and TRBJ2-5; D gene ambiguous. Germline loops: CDR1 MNHEY, CDR2 SVGAGI. V gave up 7 bases and J gave up 0 bases, with 9 bases separating them. This CDR3 is built from 13 residues.

CDR3 residues: CACQGAVGGYTF. The CDR3 DNA reads as TGTGCCTGCCAGGGGGCGGTGGGAGGCTACACCTTC. The chain joins TRBV2 to TRBJ1-2, with TRBD1 matching 8 bases. This CDR3 spans 12 amino acids. Germline trimming cut 11 bases from V and 8 bases from J; bases unmatched to any gene: 10. Germline V lookup: CDR1 SNHLY, CDR2 FYNNEI.

About this clone: One end of the junction is discordant with germline, which a read error may explain. The gene calls are TRBV2 and TRBJ1-6, with 7 nucleotides matching TRBD1. This CDR3 comprises 14 residues. Germline loops: CDR1 SNHLY, CDR2 FYNNEI. The CDR3 loop is CASRMGQYISPLHF. DNA for the CDR3: TGTGCCAGCAGGATGGGACAGTATATTTCACCCCTCCACTTT.

The chain is built from TRBV11-2 and TRBJ1-6; TRBD1 is a possible D gene (5 bases). V was pared by 3 bases and J by 4 bases, with 16 bases between. Germline V gene data show CDR1 as SGHAT and CDR2 as FQNNGV. The CDR3 consists of 17 residues. CDR3 region: CASSFGRQFNYNSPLHF. CDR3 coding DNA: TGTGCCAGCAGCTTTGGAAGACAGTTTAATTATAATTCACCCCTCCACTTT.

CDR3 region: CASSVRQDYNEQFF. CDR3 bases: TGTGCCAGCAGCGTTAGACAAGACTACAATGAGCAGTTCTTC. The chain uses TRBV9 and TRBJ2-1; D gene unclear. CDR1 and CDR2 (germline): SGDLS, YYNGEE. The CDR3 contains 14 residues. Trimming left V 2 bases short and J 3 bases short, with 9 bases between. The whole variable domain, filled in from reference TRBV9 and TRBJ2-1, reads DSGVTQTPKHLITATGQRVTLRCSPRSGDLSVYWYQQSLDQGLQFLIQYYNGEERAKGNILERFSAQQFPDLHSELNLSSLELGDSALYFCASSVRQDYNEQFFGPGTRLTVL.

The gene calls are TRBV7-2 and TRBJ2-3; D possibly corresponds to TRBD2 (7 bases). The CDR3 is 15 residues long. Germline-derived CDR1 and CDR2 are SGHTA and FQGNSA. V was cut by 3 bases and J by 5 bases, with 15 bases left in between. The CDR3: CASSFIGGLRDTQYF. The CDR3 DNA reads as TGTGCCAGCAGCTTCATCGGGGGGCTCCGAGATACGCAGTATTTT.

This clone is a singleton in its sample. An end of the junction differs from the germline gene, which may be a read error. V and J are TRBV28 and TRBJ1-4, with TRBD1 as a possible D gene (6 bases). The CDR3 contains 11 residues. In germline, CDR1 is MDHEN, CDR2 SYDVKM. CDR3 amino acids: CASSSTGFWVF. DNA of the CDR3: TGTGCCAGCAGTTCCACAGGGTTTTGGGTTTTT.

This clone was seen a handful of times. The rearrangement uses TRBV27 and TRBJ2-7; D gene uncertain. V was trimmed by 6 bases and J by 4 bases, leaving 7 bases between them. Per the germline V gene, CDR1 is MNHEY and CDR2 is SMNVEV (reference sequence). The CDR3 totals 11 residues. The CDR3 region has the DNA TGTGCCAGCAGGATGAGGTACGAGCAGTACGTC. Translated: CASRMRYEQYV.

V and J are TRBV3-1 (or the pseudogene TRBV3-2) and TRBJ2-7; 8 bases line up with TRBD1. This CDR3 comprises 13 residues. The V segment lost 4 bases and the J segment 2 bases; nucleotides outside the gene matches: 1. Germline V gene sequence: CDR1 LGHDT, CDR2 YNNKEL (reference sequence). The CDR3 region is CASSLDRAYEQYF. CDR3 nucleotides: TGTGCCAGCAGCCTGGACAGGGCCTACGAGCAGTACTTC.

The chain couples TRBV15 to TRBJ1-3; D not certain. Germline CDR1 and CDR2: LNHNV and YYDKDF (reference sequence). The CDR3 loop spans 15 amino acids. Trimming shortened V by 0 bases and J by 8 bases, and 14 bases separated the two germline ends. The CDR3 reads CATSRDRTPFDTIYF. DNA of the CDR3: TGTGCCACCAGCAGAGATCGGACTCCCTTTGACACCATATATTTT.

The genes are TRBV5-4 and TRBJ2-6; possibly TRBD2 for D (5 bases). The V end lost 1 base, the J end lost 3 bases, and 8 bases lay between the germline ends. This CDR3 region has 15 residues. CDR1 is SGHNT and CDR2 is YYREEE in the germline V gene (reference sequence). CDR3 coding DNA: TGTGCCAGCAGCTTGAGCGGTTTTGGGGCCAACGTCCTGACTTTC. Translated, it gives CASSLSGFGANVLTF.

This clone was seen only a few times. The chain uses TRBV4-1 and TRBJ1-6; D uncertain. The CDR3 is 12 amino acids. Germline CDR1 MGHRA, CDR2 YSYEKL. The ends were cut back, 2 bases at V and 8 bases at J, with 4 bases in the middle. The CDR3 reads CASSQPYSPLHF. CDR3 bases: TGCGCCAGCAGCCAACCCTATTCACCCCTCCACTTT.

The chain employs TRBV5-1 and TRBJ2-3; 10 positions match TRBD1. Germline V gives CDR1 SGHRS, CDR2 YFSETQ. V trimming: 2 bases; J trimming: 6 bases; junction bases outside the gene matches: 6. The CDR3 loop spans 15 amino acids. The CDR3 coding sequence is TGCGCCAGCAGCTTCTCCGGGACAGGGGTTGATACGCAGTATTTT. This sequence encodes CASSFSGTGVDTQYF.

This clone has only a few counts. The chain uses TRBV7-2 and TRBJ2-1; TRBD1 might be the D (5 bases). The CDR3 is 14 amino acids. Germline CDR1 reads SGHTA; CDR2 reads FQGNSA. V lost 5 bases, J lost 9 bases, and 17 bases lay in between. The CDR3 coding sequence is TGTGCCAGCAGCCAAGACTGGACATTAGGTGAGCAGTTCTTC. It codes for CASSQDWTLGEQFF.

This chain uses TRBV2 with TRBJ2-2; no firm D call. Trimming took 1 base from V and 10 from J, leaving 7 bases between them. This CDR3 has 12 amino acids. In germline, CDR1 is SNHLY, CDR2 FYNNEI. CDR3 loop: CASSEGLTELFF. CDR3 DNA: TGTGCCAGCAGTGAAGGACTGACGGAGCTGTTTTTT.

This clone was observed a handful of times. J is TRBJ2-7 and V is TRBV11-2; 10 bases line up with TRBD2. After removal of 4 bases from V and 3 bases from J, the junction contained 6 bases not matched to a gene. CDR3 length equals 15 residues. Germline V gene lookup returns CDR1 SGHAT and CDR2 FQNNGV. The CDR3 DNA is TGTGCCAGCAGCTCCCACGTAGCGGGGGGCTACGAGCAGTACGTC. Translation gives CASSSHVAGGYEQYV.

This chain's CDR3 is CASSTSGGYGYTF. DNA for the CDR3: TGTGCCAGTAGTACATCCGGGGGATATGGCTACACCTTC. The rearrangement links TRBV19 to TRBJ1-2; a possible D gene is TRBD1 (5 bases). Germline loops: CDR1 LNHDA, CDR2 SQIVND (reference sequence). V lost 4 bases to trimming and J lost 5 bases, with 11 bases between them. The CDR3 runs 13 residues.

The chain carries TRBV12-3 or TRBV12-4 and TRBJ2-2; D perhaps matches TRBD1 (6 bases). Trimming stripped 10 bases from V and 6 bases from J, with 9 bases between. CDR3 length: 11 amino acids. This chain's CDR3 is CATKGAGELFF. The CDR3 DNA reads TGTGCCACTAAGGGGGCCGGGGAGCTGTTTTTT.

Points on this clone: Different DNA sequences within this sample yield the same CDR3. The V call is TRBV28, the J call TRBJ1-2; TRBD1 is a possible D gene (5 bases). This CDR3 has 12 amino acids. Trimming cost V 4 bases and J 5 bases, with 8 bases left between them. The germline V gene encodes CDR1 MDHEN and CDR2 SYDVKM. The CDR3 DNA reads TGTGCCAGCAGTTCGCCAGGGTATGGCTACACCTTC. Protein sequence: CASSSPGYGYTF.